These T cell receptor beta chains were read from a single sample in a study of T-cell memory formation after mild COVID-19. TCRdb re-called the 5' RACE reads with MiXCR, one entry per CDR3 protein. The sample has approximately 290,000 distinct CDR3 sequences, less than 20% seen once. The sample comprised PBMCs or a T cell subset sorted from them (not recorded which). These receptors all stem from a man aged 18 to 30 who had mild COVID-19 (a few samples of this study predate the infection). Cell type and time point are not known. CDR3s leave out the opening cysteine and the closing phenylalanine or tryptophan. A D gene is named only where the DNA matches it firmly. Only part of the rows carry a size: once, few, many, or a class if the clone is expanded.

CDR3aa | abundance | v_gene | d_gene
ASSQQTGGYEQY | few | TRBV4-1 | TRBD1
SVAARGARLYGYT | few | TRBV29-1 | -
ASSQEGRGPGETQY | few | TRBV4-3 | -
ASKGLAGGGTQY | few | TRBV6-5 | TRBD2
ASSQGISVNTEAF | few | TRBV4-3 | -
ASIRPGRNTEAF | - | TRBV6-5 | -
ASSPAGWNTGELF | few | TRBV7-9 | -
ASSYLSDTQY | - | TRBV6-2/TRBV6-3 | -
ASSPETGGNQPQH | - | TRBV7-2 | TRBD1
ASSQVWPTYEQY | - | TRBV4-1 | -
ASSSGTGKETQY | - | TRBV11-2 | -
ASTQRQGRSGYT | - | TRBV12-3/TRBV12-4 | -
ASSLSDLGGQETQY | few | TRBV7-9 | TRBD2
ASTQAAGPRGTQY | - | TRBV6-5 | -
ASSYTDGERGYNEQF | few | TRBV13 | TRBD2
ATSTFSGGAPNEQF | - | TRBV15 | TRBD2
ASSLNGGGGHSNEQF | few | TRBV7-3 | -
ASSQDRYGQETQY | many | TRBV4-3 | -
ASSPMSRETQY | - | TRBV12-3/TRBV12-4 | -
ASSQDSGQGLTEAF | - | TRBV4-2 | TRBD1
ASSPTGTGETQY | few | TRBV9 | -
ASTHHTGGTDTQY | few | TRBV28 | -
ASSHDRVSGNTIY | - | TRBV3-1 | -
ASSRGGLPPEQF | - | TRBV4-1 | TRBD2
ASNIRGGTGELF | - | TRBV12-3/TRBV12-4 | -
ASSQGQGYAGELF | - | TRBV5-1 | TRBD1
ASSLSQGQVGETQY | - | TRBV27 | TRBD1
ATSRVLAGGDTQY | few | TRBV15 | TRBD2
ASSFTPEGSGAGELF | many | TRBV5-1 | -
ASSRDLVNIQY | - | TRBV5-6 | -
ASSGGLYEQY | - | TRBV2 | -
SVSQGNYGYT | few | TRBV29-1 | -
ASASNGAPDTQY | few | TRBV27 | -
SVFPSKANYGYT | few | TRBV29-1 | -
ASTEGGQGSKGYT | few | TRBV12-3/TRBV12-4 | TRBD1
ASSWGGSTQPQH | few | TRBV28 | -
ASSLASDTQY | many | TRBV7-6 | -
ATSRGGAGTLEAF | - | TRBV15 | -
ASSRAGYTEAF | - | TRBV5-1 | -
ASSIEGQTKAF | - | TRBV19 | TRBD1
ASRLTPTAQETQY | - | TRBV12-3/TRBV12-4 | -
ASSLGVPQETQY | - | TRBV7-9 | -
ASSYSQGIGTDTQY | few | TRBV6-5 | -
SAEGQGAYEQY | - | TRBV20-1 | TRBD1
ASSFVLAGAGEQF | few | TRBV27 | TRBD2
ASSFDRSADTQY | few | TRBV7-9 | -
ASSRTSVLGEKLF | - | TRBV6-1 | -
ASSSIAGRPEADTQY | few | TRBV7-2 | TRBD2
ASSEGQNTEAF | - | TRBV5-1 | -
ASSLRQNSNQPQH | few | TRBV12-3/TRBV12-4 | -
ASSFSGGMGETQY | few | TRBV7-9 | TRBD2
ASSQDSGAGPGELF | - | TRBV4-3 | -
ASSQEGGILGGQETQY | - | TRBV4-1 | -
SARDTGDTEAF | - | TRBV20-1 | TRBD1